The sample holds many counts of the clone carrying this T cell receptor (beta chain). Compared with germline, one end of the junction differs, possibly owing to a read error. The data are from a study of T cells in Graves' hyperthyroidism and ophthalmopathy. Newly diagnosed hyperthyroidism, duration under 2 months, in patients aged 18 to 65. Clinical symptoms, serum thyroxine and TRAb, thyroid ultrasound and orbital computed tomography were used for the diagnoses. Regions amplified from RNA transcripts were the TCR beta CDR3 regions. TCR CDR3 underwent first-round RT-PCR with the HTBI primer set. TCRdb re-derived calls from the multiplex PCR reads in MiXCR, one entry per CDR3 protein. The sample lists more than 300,000 distinct CDR3 sequences; roughly 13% were seen once. The CDR3 extends over 16 amino acids. Germline loops: CDR1 MDHEN, CDR2 SYDVKM.

The TCR was taken from a woman in her late teens or twenties with Graves' hyperthyroidism. The material sequenced was blood. V and J are TRBV28 and TRBJ2-3, with TRBD2 as a possible D gene (6 bases). In DNA, the CDR3 is TGTGCCAGCAGTCAAGGGACTTTATCCAGCACAGATACGCGGTATTTT. Amino acid sequence: CASSQGTLSSTDTRYF. Filled out from reference TRBV28 and TRBJ2-3, the complete variable domain reads DVKVTQSSRYLVKRTGEKVFLECVQDMDHENMFWYRQDPGLGLRLIYFSYDVKMKEKGDIPEGYSVSREKKERFSLILESASTNQTSMYLCASSQGTLSSTDTRYFGPGTRLTVL.